One sample yielded the 18 T cell receptor beta chains listed below, sequenced in a study of T-cell reconstitution after alpha-beta-depleted transplantation in children. For TCRbeta, the library was prepared with unique molecular identifiers. Via MiXCR, TCRdb re-called the PCR reads, giving one row per CDR3 protein. In the table there are about 240,000 distinct CDR3 sequences, around 12% of which are singletons. The source material was PBMCs from the stem cell graft donor, sampled from the stem cell graft. Every receptor here comes from a human donor who donated a stem cell graft to a child with acute lymphoblastic leukemia.

This clonotype was observed a few times. The V call is TRBV30, the J call TRBJ2-1; 14 positions match TRBD2. CDR3 length equals 14 residues. V shed 5 bases, J shed 10 bases, and the junction held 7 bases outside the gene matches. Germline V gene data show CDR1 as GTSNPN and CDR2 as SVGIG (reference sequence). The CDR3 DNA sequence: TGTGCCTGGGACTTGACTAGCGGGAGGGGCGAGCAGTTCTTC. It yields the protein CAWDLTSGRGEQFF.

This clonotype was observed many times. The CDR3, as DNA: TGCAGCGTTGAAGCCCTCGAGACCCAGTACTTC. It encodes CSVEALETQYF. This chain connects TRBV29-1 to TRBJ2-5; no definite D call. The CDR3 has 11 residues. Germline V lookup: CDR1 SQVTM, CDR2 ANQGSEA. The V end lost 1 base, the J end lost 5 bases, and 5 bases lay between the germline ends.

This clonotype was seen many times. The genes are TRBV20-1 and TRBJ1-2; D uncertain. CDR1 and CDR2 from the germline V gene are DFQATT and SNEGSKA (reference sequence). The CDR3 sequence is 15 residues long. The CDR3 DNA reads as TGCAGCGTCAAGGTCCGGAAGGTTTCACTAGAAGGCTACACCTTC. Its protein is CSVKVRKVSLEGYTF.

The rearrangement uses TRBV6-6 and TRBJ1-1; D might be TRBD1 (5 bases). Per the germline V gene, CDR1 is MNHNY and CDR2 is SVGAGI (reference sequence). This CDR3 has 13 amino acids. Trimming pared 6 bases from V and 4 bases from J, leaving 12 bases between. In DNA, the CDR3 is TGTGCCAGCAGATCCAGGGTTGGCACTGAAGCTTTCTTT. It specifies CASRSRVGTEAFF.

This clonotype was detected ten times or more. The CDR3 DNA sequence: TGTGCCAGCAGCTCCCGACAGGGTGCCACTGAAGCTTTCTTT. Translating it yields CASSSRQGATEAFF. The chain employs TRBV7-3 and TRBJ1-1; 7 nucleotides line up with TRBD1. The junction had 6 bases not matched to a gene; V was cut back by 4 bases and J by 4 bases. The CDR3 length is 14 residues. The germline gives CDR1 SGHTA, CDR2 FQGTGA. Full variable domain (missing parts from reference TRBV7-3 and TRBJ1-1): GAGVSQTPSNKVTEKGKYVELRCDPISGHTALYWYRQSLGQGPEFLIYFQGTGAADDSGLPNDRFFAVRPEGSVSTLKIQRTERGDSAVYLCASSSRQGATEAFFGQGTRLTVV.

This clonotype came up many times. V usage is TRBV20-1 and J usage is TRBJ2-7; TRBD1 agrees at 8 bases. The J segment lost 5 bases and the V segment lost 2 bases, leaving 8 bases of the junction unmatched. Germline CDR1 is DFQATT and CDR2 is SNEGSKA (reference sequence). The CDR3 is made up of 14 amino acids. CDR3 DNA sequence: TGCAGTGCTAGACCGGTGACAGGGGAGCACGAGCAGTACTTC. Its protein is CSARPVTGEHEQYF.

This clonotype was found many times. The chain is built from TRBV7-8 and TRBJ2-7; D ambiguous. CDR3 size: 14 residues. Germline V gives CDR1 SGHVS, CDR2 FQNEAQ. V lost 1 base to trimming and J lost 0 bases, with 7 bases between them. The CDR3 DNA follows: TGTGCCAGCAGCTTAGTGGCAGGCTCCTACGAGCAGTACTTC. Translating it yields CASSLVAGSYEQYF.

This clonotype came up many times. The chain uses TRBV6-1 and TRBJ2-3, with 10 bases matching TRBD2. This CDR3 contains 15 residues. V lost 3 bases and J lost 6; bases outside the gene matches: 6. Germline V CDR1 and CDR2: MNHNS, SASEGT. The CDR3 protein is CASSDIAGGADTQYF. The CDR3 DNA follows: TGTGCCAGCAGTGACATAGCGGGGGGAGCTGATACGCAGTATTTT.

The chain joins TRBV7-9 to TRBJ2-1; D remains unclear. Germline V gene data show CDR1 as SEHNR and CDR2 as FQNEAQ (reference sequence). V lost 1 base and J 5 bases, leaving 15 bases between the germline ends. The CDR3 extends over 16 amino acids. The CDR3 sequence is CASSLVLTIRNNEQFF. The CDR3 bases are TGTGCCAGCAGCTTAGTGCTGACGATCAGGAACAATGAGCAGTTCTTC.

This clonotype was found many times. This sequence joins TRBV12-3 or TRBV12-4 and TRBJ1-2; no reliable D call. V was clipped by 7 bases and J by 4 bases, with 13 bases between them. The CDR3 is made up of 13 amino acids. The CDR3 is CASTLDPSYGYTF. As DNA, the CDR3 is TGTGCCAGCACCCTGGACCCTAGCTATGGCTACACCTTC.

At least ten counts were recorded for this clonotype. The V call is TRBV27, the J call TRBJ1-1; no firm D call. V shed 6 bases and J shed 2 bases, with 13 bases lying between them. Germline loops: CDR1 MNHEY, CDR2 SMNVEV (reference sequence). The CDR3 is 14 residues long. The CDR3, as DNA: TGTGCCAGCAGATTCAGTGACTTAAACACTGAAGCTTTCTTT. It codes for CASRFSDLNTEAFF.

This clonotype was detected many times. The rearrangement joins TRBV12-3 or TRBV12-4 to TRBJ1-3; a weak D match, TRBD1 (5 bases). This CDR3 is 14 amino acids long. V lost 6 bases to trimming and J lost 1 base, with 10 bases between them. The CDR3 protein is CASSPGTSGNTIYF. CDR3 in DNA: TGTGCCAGCAGCCCCGGGACGTCTGGAAACACCATATATTTT.

This clonotype was detected many times. The chain is built from TRBV25-1 and TRBJ1-5, with D uncertain. The CDR3 is 13 residues long. V lost 2 bases, J lost 3 bases, and 5 bases lay in between. Germline loops: CDR1 MGHDK, CDR2 SYGVNS. CDR3 loop: CASSEGDNQPQHF. The DNA of the CDR3 is TGTGCCAGCAGTGAAGGGGACAATCAGCCCCAGCATTTT.

This clonotype was detected ten times or more. This chain uses TRBV10-3 with TRBJ2-7, with a weak D call TRBD1 (5 bases). CDR3 length: 15 residues. The V and J ends lost 3 bases and 2 bases respectively, with 14 bases between them. CDR1 is ENHRY, CDR2 SYGVKD, per germline. In DNA form, the CDR3 reads TGTGCCATCAGTGAAGGGGATGGAGTAACCTACGAGCAGTACTTC. Its translation is CAISEGDGVTYEQYF.

This clonotype was detected ten times or more. The CDR3 DNA is TGTGCCAGCAGTTTATCGCGACAGGGGGCAACTGAAGCTTTCTTT. Protein sequence: CASSLSRQGATEAFF. The gene calls are TRBV28 and TRBJ1-1; 10 nucleotides match TRBD1. The CDR3 sequence is 15 residues long. V shed 1 base and J 5 bases; nucleotides not matched to a gene: 4. Per the germline V gene, CDR1 is MDHEN and CDR2 is SYDVKM.

This clonotype showed up many times. V gene TRBV7-2 combines with J gene TRBJ2-5; no clear D gene. CDR3 length: 13 amino acids. Germline V lookup: CDR1 SGHTA, CDR2 FQGNSA. Trimming took off 6 bases at V and 5 bases at J, with 13 bases between the two ends. CDR3 region: CASSSLGLETQYF. Written as DNA, the CDR3 is TGTGCCAGCAGTTCGTTGGGGTTGGAGACCCAGTACTTC. Complete variable domain (other parts from reference TRBV7-2 and TRBJ2-5): GAGVSQSPSNKVTEKGKDVELRCDPISGHTALYWYRQSLGQGLEFLIYFQGNSAPDKSGLPSDRFSAERTGGSVSTLTIQRTQQEDSAVYLCASSSLGLETQYFGPGTRLLVL.

Only a few counts were recorded for this clonotype. CDR3 loop: CASSRHRPGANVLTF. The CDR3 DNA reads as TGTGCCAGCAGCCGACATAGGCCTGGGGCCAACGTCCTGACTTTC. V gene TRBV27 combines with J gene TRBJ2-6; D is unresolved. Germline V gene data show CDR1 as MNHEY and CDR2 as SMNVEV (reference sequence). The CDR3 contains 15 residues. V lost 6 bases, J lost 2 bases, and 11 bases lay in between.

As regards this clonotype: This sequence may be a read error, since a much larger clone differs from it by one base. The chain uses TRBV21-1 and TRBJ1-6. TRBV21-1 is deemed a pseudogene. The CDR3 sequence is 10 residues long. CDR3 in DNA: TGTGCCGGCAGCAAACATGGGTCCCACTTT. Translated, it gives CAGSKHGSHF.